Reported below is one T cell receptor beta chain. This entry comes from a study of T cell changes during pregnancy in multiple sclerosis. Here immunoSEQ multiplex PCR was the method, and the copy in TCRdb shows in-frame clones only, minus some. The sample holds 50,000 to 75,000 clones, about 90% seen once. Here the sequenced sample was peripheral blood, taken in the third trimester of pregnancy. The sequence was collected from a female donor in good health, enrolled as a control in a pregnancy study.

The chain's CDR3 is CASSDSPGGERETQYF. The CDR3 DNA reads TGTGCCAGCAGTGACTCCCCTGGCGGCGAGAGGGAGACCCAGTACTTC. The chain employs TRBV25-1 and TRBJ2-5; D uncertain. The V gene's germline CDR1 is MGHDK and CDR2 SYGVNS. The CDR3 is made up of 16 amino acids. Trimming took 3 bases from V and 5 from J, leaving 19 bases between them.